The present TCR beta chain was sequenced within a study of shared clonotypes between healthy human individuals. At the level of the study: Aged 18 to 49, the donors were two women and a few men.

The V and J ends lost 1 base and 3 bases, in that order; junction bases with no gene match: 11. Germline V gene lookup returns CDR1 SGHTA and CDR2 FQGNSA. The CDR3 has 18 amino acids. A remark on this clone: The antigen is not known.

Only in-frame clones appear in the TCRdb table, and some are missing; sequencing was by immunoSEQ multiplex PCR. This sample has about 600,000 clones, with around 97% found just once. Study-level points and caveats: Among the subsets, naive ones generally showed larger estimated richness than memory ones.

The TCR originated in a woman in her twenties or thirties in good health. The chain combines TRBV7-2 with TRBJ1-2, with 10 bases that match TRBD1. Sequences were obtained from naive CD4+ T cells sorted from blood. Subset defined: CD45RA+ positively selected. The CDR3 nucleotides are TGTGCCAGCAGCTTAGTAGGAGGGGGACAGGGGTCGGACTATGGCTACACCTTC. Amino acid sequence: CASSLVGGGQGSDYGYTF. Full variable domain (outside the CDR3, taken from reference TRBV7-2 and TRBJ1-2): GAGVSQSPSNKVTEKGKDVELRCDPISGHTALYWYRQSLGQGLEFLIYFQGNSAPDKSGLPSDRFSAERTGGSVSTLTIQRTQQEDSAVYLCASSLVGGGQGSDYGYTFGSGTRLTVV.